This T cell receptor beta chain comes out of a study of technical replicates of blood from a few donors. Sequenced by immunoSEQ multiplex PCR; TCRdb stores in-frame clones only, minus some. The table includes over 85,000 clones, 90% to 96% detected once. CDR1 is GTSNPN and CDR2 is SVGIG in the germline V gene (reference sequence). The CDR3 is 12 residues long. V was pared by 7 bases and J by 2 bases, with 5 bases of the junction left unmatched. The chain carries TRBV30 and TRBJ2-7, with 7 bases that match TRBD1. Sequencing was carried out using T cells isolated from PBMCs. This clonotype originated in a human donor in good health. CDR3 DNA: TGTGCCTCATCGACAGGGACCTACGAGCAGTACTTC. Encoded protein: CASSTGTYEQYF. Drawing the rest from reference TRBV30 and TRBJ2-7, the complete variable domain is SQTIHQWPATLVQPVGSPLSLECTVEGTSNPNLYWYRQAAGRGLQLLFYSVGIGQISSEVPQNLSASRPQDRQFILSSKKLLLSDSGFYLCASSTGTYEQYFGPGTRLTVT.